This is a list of T cell receptor beta chains from one sample in a study of control samples from healthy donors and cancer patients. Some clones are missing from TCRdb's copy, which holds only in-frame ones; the method was immunoSEQ multiplex PCR. The sample includes over 150,000 clones, roughly 94% of them seen just once. Sequencing was performed on blood. The receptors come from a woman under 30 in good health. Each CDR3 is given with its conserved first and last residue. A D gene is named only where the DNA matches it firmly.

j_call v_call d_call cdr3_aa cdr3_nt
TRBJ2-1 TRBV28 . CASSLADRYSYNEQFF TGTGCCAGCAGTTTAGCGGACAGATACTCCTACAATGAGCAGTTCTTC
TRBJ2-3 TRBV27 TRBD1 CASSPRDRVKDTQYF TGTGCCAGCAGTCCCCGGGACAGGGTGAAAGATACGCAGTATTTT
TRBJ1-2 TRBV9 . CASSVDGGLGTGYTF TGTGCCAGCAGCGTAGACGGGGGGCTGGGAACCGGCTACACCTTC
TRBJ2-7 TRBV15 . CATSRDGRPLSEQYF TGTGCCACCAGCAGAGATGGGAGGCCTCTGAGCGAGCAGTACTTC
TRBJ2-1 TRBV7-2 . CASSPPGREQFF TGTGCCAGCAGCCCCCCAGGGCGCGAGCAGTTCTTC
TRBJ1-1 TRBV6-5 . CASSYSRGAEAFF TGTGCCAGCAGTTACTCGAGAGGGGCTGAAGCTTTCTTT
TRBJ2-4 TRBV2 TRBD2 CASSESRASGRALDKNIQYF TGTGCCAGCAGTGAAAGTAGGGCTAGCGGGAGGGCCCTCGACAAAAACATTCAGTACTTC
TRBJ2-2 TRBV11-2 . CASSLAPQGSNTGELFF TGTGCCAGCAGCTTAGCCCCTCAGGGGTCGAACACCGGGGAGCTGTTTTTT
TRBJ2-7 TRBV11-3 . CASSFYPRVGTYEQYF TGTGCCAGCAGCTTCTACCCCAGGGTGGGAACCTACGAGCAGTACTTC
TRBJ2-7 TRBV4-2 TRBD2 CASSQFLAGAPYEQYF TGTGCCAGCAGCCAGTTCCTAGCGGGGGCCCCCTACGAGCAGTACTTC
TRBJ1-1 TRBV7-6 . CASSLVGGVRTEAFF TGTGCCAGCAGCTTAGTAGGAGGGGTTCGCACTGAAGCTTTCTTT